This T cell receptor (beta chain) was identified in a study of cytomegalovirus exposure and HLA in healthy donors. Whole-study context: Earlier results showed 90 million to 120 million unique TCR beta sequences derived from approximately 170 million T cells.

Primers: 60 Vbeta forward and 13 Jbeta reverse. TCRdb's table, derived via immunoSEQ multiplex PCR, lists solely in-frame clones and lacks some. Of approximately 130,000 clones listed, roughly 79% were seen once; the top ten hold less than 4%. The TCR comes from a man younger than 40 in good health and CMV-seronegative. Material for sequencing was PBMCs.

The DNA of the CDR3 is TGTGCCAGTAGTCGGGTCGCGACAGGGGGCCCTGGAGCTTTCTTT. Its protein product is CASSRVATGGPGAFF. The gene calls are TRBV19 and TRBJ1-1; TRBD1 agrees at 10 bases. This CDR3 spans 15 amino acids. Germline V gene data show CDR1 as LNHDA and CDR2 as SQIVND (reference sequence). V lost 5 bases and J lost 10; bases outside the gene matches: 13.